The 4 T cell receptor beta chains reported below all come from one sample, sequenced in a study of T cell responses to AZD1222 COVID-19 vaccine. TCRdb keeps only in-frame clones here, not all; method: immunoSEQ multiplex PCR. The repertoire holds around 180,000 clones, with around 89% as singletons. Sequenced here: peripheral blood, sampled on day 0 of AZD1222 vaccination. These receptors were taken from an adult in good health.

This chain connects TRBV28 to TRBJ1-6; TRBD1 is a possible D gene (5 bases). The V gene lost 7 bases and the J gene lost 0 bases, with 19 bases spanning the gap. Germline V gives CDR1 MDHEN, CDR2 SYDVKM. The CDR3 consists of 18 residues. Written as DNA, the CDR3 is TGTGCCAGCATCCGTGGGACCCGGGGGAGCTCCTATAATTCACCCCTCCACTTT. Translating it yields CASIRGTRGSSYNSPLHF.

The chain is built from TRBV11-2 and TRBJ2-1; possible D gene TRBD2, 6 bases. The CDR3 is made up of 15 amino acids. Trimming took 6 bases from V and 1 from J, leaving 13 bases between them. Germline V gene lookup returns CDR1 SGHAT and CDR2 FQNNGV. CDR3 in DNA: TGTGCCAGCAGACCCCTAGCGACATCCTACAATGAGCAGTTCTTC. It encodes CASRPLATSYNEQFF.

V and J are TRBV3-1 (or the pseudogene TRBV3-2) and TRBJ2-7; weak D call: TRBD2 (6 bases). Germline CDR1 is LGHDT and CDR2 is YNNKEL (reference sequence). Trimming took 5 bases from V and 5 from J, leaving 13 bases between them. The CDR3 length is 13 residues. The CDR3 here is CASSYYSGDEQYF. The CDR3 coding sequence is TGTGCCAGCAGCTACTATTCGGGGGACGAGCAGTACTTC.

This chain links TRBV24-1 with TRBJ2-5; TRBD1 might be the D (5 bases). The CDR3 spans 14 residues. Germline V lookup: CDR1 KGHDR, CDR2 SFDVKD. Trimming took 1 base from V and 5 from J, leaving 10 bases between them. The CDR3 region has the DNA TGTGCCACCAGTGATTTCCAGGGTACGGAGACCCAGTACTTC. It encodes CATSDFQGTETQYF.